These 29 T cell receptor beta chains came from one sample sequenced in a study of OX40 agonist ivuxolimab in advanced cancers. TCRdb's copy holds only in-frame clones and misses some; the assay was immunoSEQ multiplex PCR. The profile shows approximately 68,000 clones, roughly 90% of them singletons. Here the sequenced sample was CD4+ or CD8+ T cells sorted from blood, taken in a trial of the OX40 agonist ivuxolimab. These TCRs come from an adult with an advanced solid tumor such as melanoma, head and neck, liver or kidney cancer.

The CDR3 loop reads CASTPTEMNTEAFF. CDR3 coding DNA: TGCGCCAGCACCCCGACAGAGATGAACACTGAAGCTTTCTTT. The chain has TRBV5-1 and TRBJ1-1, with a weak D call TRBD1 (5 bases). Germline V gene sequence: CDR1 SGHRS, CDR2 YFSETQ. Trimming shortened V by 6 bases and J by 0 bases, and 12 bases separated the two germline ends. This CDR3 is built from 14 residues. The variable domain in full, with the rest retrieved from reference TRBV5-1 and TRBJ1-1, is KAGVTQTPRYLIKTRGQQVTLSCSPISGHRSVSWYQQTPGQGLQFLFEYFSETQRNKGNFPGRFSGRQFSNSRSEMNVSTLELGDSALYLCASTPTEMNTEAFFGQGTRLTVV.

The chain has TRBV7-8 and TRBJ1-5; D not certain. The length of the CDR3 is 12 residues. Trimming took 5 bases from V and 4 from J, leaving 6 bases between them. CDR1 is SGHVS and CDR2 is FQNEAQ in the germline V gene. CDR3 in amino acids: CASSPENQPQHF. CDR3 DNA sequence: TGTGCCAGCAGCCCAGAAAATCAGCCCCAGCATTTT.

This clone showed up just a few times. The genes are TRBV28 and TRBJ1-5, with D hard to call. This CDR3 region has 14 residues. Germline CDR1 is MDHEN and CDR2 is SYDVKM. V lost 2 bases and J lost 5, with 10 bases in between. The CDR3 nucleotides read TGTGCCAGCAGTTTAGGGTCAATGGATCAGCCCCAGCATTTT. Translating it yields CASSLGSMDQPQHF.

The chain is built from TRBV7-3 and TRBJ1-2; D not resolved. V lost 5 bases and J 4 bases, leaving 11 bases between the germline ends. The CDR3 covers 13 residues. CDR1 SGHTA and CDR2 FQGTGA come from the germline V gene. As DNA, the CDR3 is TGTGCCAGCAGCCGGAGTACCTTCTATGGCTACACCTTC. Its protein product is CASSRSTFYGYTF.

This clone was detected a few times. This rearrangement joins TRBV29-1 to TRBJ1-5; TRBD1 might be the D (5 bases). CDR3 length equals 14 residues. The V and J ends lost 4 bases and 4 bases respectively, with 14 bases between them. Germline V gene data show CDR1 as SQVTM and CDR2 as ANQGSEA. CDR3 in amino acids: CSVVDQGLNQPQHF. CDR3 bases: TGCAGCGTTGTGGATCAGGGATTAAATCAGCCCCAGCATTTT.

This chain connects TRBV5-1 to TRBJ2-6; 7 bases agree with TRBD1. The CDR3 has 17 residues. Trimming removed 4 bases from V and 2 bases from J; junction bases left unmatched: 9. The germline gives CDR1 SGHRS, CDR2 YFSETQ. The CDR3 DNA sequence: TGCGCCAGCAGCCCCGACAGGGCGCAAGCTGGGGCCAACGTCCTGACTTTC. Amino acids: CASSPDRAQAGANVLTF.

The rearrangement uses TRBV18 and TRBJ2-3, with D hard to call. The length of the CDR3 is 15 residues. The V and J ends lost 0 bases and 4 bases respectively, with 11 bases between them. Germline V gene lookup returns CDR1 KGHSH and CDR2 LQKENI. CDR3 sequence reads: CASSPPGSAPDTQYF. The CDR3 DNA follows: TGTGCCAGCTCACCACCGGGCTCGGCGCCAGATACGCAGTATTTT.

The chain recombines TRBV2 with TRBJ1-4; D is possibly TRBD1 (5 bases). V was shortened by 8 bases and J by 5 bases, with 12 bases between the two germline ends. Germline CDR1 is SNHLY and CDR2 is FYNNEI. The length of the CDR3 is 13 residues. In DNA, the CDR3 is TGTGCCAGCTGGGACCCGAAGAATGAAAAACTGTTTTTT. It is translated as CASWDPKNEKLFF.

The CDR3 region is CASSENRGPYEQYF. In DNA form, the CDR3 reads TGCGCCAGCAGTGAGAATCGGGGGCCCTACGAGCAGTACTTC. This sequence joins TRBV10-1 and TRBJ2-7; D might be TRBD1 or TRBD2, each matching 6 bases. Per germline, CDR1 WNHNN and CDR2 SYGVQD (reference sequence). The CDR3 loop spans 14 amino acids. V was pared by 2 bases and J by 2 bases, with 10 bases between.

The chain joins TRBV6-1 to TRBJ1-3, with a weak D call TRBD1 (6 bases). The CDR3 length is 15 residues. The V gene lost 2 bases and the J gene lost 3 bases, with 11 bases spanning the gap. CDR1 is MNHNS, CDR2 SASEGT, per germline. CDR3 residues: CASSERGGYGNTIYF. For the CDR3, the DNA is TGTGCCAGCAGTGAAAGGGGGGGCTATGGAAACACCATATATTTT.

V and J are TRBV28 and TRBJ1-1; possibly TRBD1 for D (6 bases). The germline V gene encodes CDR1 MDHEN and CDR2 SYDVKM. The CDR3 is made up of 11 amino acids. V was shortened by 8 bases and J by 5 bases, with 9 bases between the two germline ends. CDR3 amino acids: CASGGLTEAFF. As DNA, the CDR3 is TGTGCCAGCGGGGGGCTTACTGAAGCTTTCTTT.

The V gene is TRBV12-5, the J gene TRBJ2-5, with 12 bases matching TRBD2. This CDR3 comprises 15 residues. From germline, CDR1 is LGHNT and CDR2 FRNRAP. V gave up 8 bases and J gave up 6 bases; unmatched junction bases: 10. The CDR3 bases are TGTGCTAGTTCCACACTAGCGGGAGGAGGAAAGACCCAGTACTTC. As protein: CASSTLAGGGKTQYF. The entire variable domain, with the rest obtained from reference TRBV12-5 and TRBJ2-5, is as follows: DARVTQTPRHKVTEMGQEVTMRCQPILGHNTVFWYRQTMMQGLELLAYFRNRAPLDDSGMPKDRFSAEMPDATLATLKIQPSEPRDSAVYFCASSTLAGGGKTQYFGPGTRLLVL.

J is TRBJ2-7 and V is TRBV7-2; 9 bases are shared with TRBD2. The CDR3 extends over 14 amino acids. V was pared by 6 bases and J by 3 bases, with 6 bases of the junction left unmatched. The germline V gene encodes CDR1 SGHTA and CDR2 FQGNSA. CDR3 nucleotides: TGTGCCAGCAGGGCCGGACTAGCGCGCTACGAGCAGTACTTC. This gives the protein CASRAGLARYEQYF.

The V and J genes are TRBV11-2 and TRBJ2-1; D not certain. The germline V gene encodes CDR1 SGHAT and CDR2 FQNNGV. V lost 2 bases and J 8 bases, leaving 4 bases between the germline ends. This CDR3 spans 11 amino acids. The CDR3 region has the DNA TGTGCCAGCAGCTTATTCGATGAGCAGTTCTTC. Translating gives CASSLFDEQFF.

The chain couples TRBV5-8 to TRBJ1-1, with D maybe TRBD1 (5 bases). Germline assignment: CDR1 SGHTS and CDR2 YDEGEE. The CDR3 has 14 amino acids. The V gene lost 0 bases and the J gene lost 5 bases, with 11 bases spanning the gap. The CDR3 bases are TGTGCCAGCAGCTTGGAGGCAGGGCGGACTGAAGCTTTCTTT. Translating gives CASSLEAGRTEAFF.

The chain uses TRBV29-1 and TRBJ1-1; the D is unclear. V shed 3 bases and J shed 3 bases, with 5 bases lying between them. Germline V gives CDR1 SQVTM, CDR2 ANQGSEA. CDR3 size: 11 residues. DNA of the CDR3: TGCAGCGTTGACCAATACACTGAAGCTTTCTTT. Translated, it gives CSVDQYTEAFF.

The chain combines TRBV29-1 with TRBJ2-2; D tentatively fits TRBD1 or TRBD2 (5 bases each). The CDR3 loop spans 15 amino acids. Germline V gene lookup returns CDR1 SQVTM and CDR2 ANQGSEA. Trimming removed 7 bases at V and 7 bases at J, with 22 bases between. The CDR3 sequence is CSASGQGARGGELFF. In DNA form, the CDR3 reads TGCAGCGCGAGCGGACAAGGGGCTAGGGGCGGGGAGCTGTTTTTT.

This clone was counted only a few times. CDR3 in DNA: TGTGCCAGCAGCTTGGGGGGGACAGGGGTGAATGAGCAGTTCTTC. Its translation: CASSLGGTGVNEQFF. The chain carries TRBV5-4 and TRBJ2-1; 10 nucleotides match TRBD1. The CDR3 has 15 residues. CDR1 is SGHNT and CDR2 is YYREEE in the germline V gene (reference sequence). After removal of 0 bases from V and 7 bases from J, the junction contained 4 bases not matched to a gene. The variable domain in full, completed from reference TRBV5-4 and TRBJ2-1, reads ETGVTQSPTHLIKTRGQQVTLRCSSQSGHNTVSWYQQALGQGPQFIFQYYREEENGRGNFPPRFSGLQFPNYSSELNVNALELDDSALYLCASSLGGTGVNEQFFGPGTRLTVL.

V and J are TRBV30 and TRBJ1-6; D gene uncertain. This CDR3 has 12 residues. With 3 bases removed from V and 1 base from J, the gap between germline ends came to 1 base. Germline CDR1 GTSNPN, CDR2 SVGIG (reference sequence). CDR3 in amino acids: CAWRSYNSPLHF. The CDR3 region has the DNA TGTGCCTGGAGATCCTATAATTCACCCCTCCACTTT.

This chain uses TRBV19 with TRBJ1-4; 9 bases map to TRBD1. Germline-derived CDR1 and CDR2 are LNHDA and SQIVND (reference sequence). The CDR3 extends over 18 amino acids. J lost 7 bases, V lost 5 bases, and 17 bases had no gene match. CDR3 residues: CASSAIGTGKGVGEKLFF. In DNA form, the CDR3 reads TGTGCCAGTAGTGCCATCGGGACAGGGAAGGGAGTCGGTGAAAAACTGTTTTTT.

This chain links TRBV4-2 with TRBJ2-7; D may be TRBD2 (6 bases). This CDR3 region has 15 residues. In germline, CDR1 is LGHNA, CDR2 YNFKEQ. The ends were cut back, 1 base at V and 2 bases at J, with 12 bases in the middle. CDR3 in amino acids: CASSQGGTGPYEQYF. CDR3 DNA: TGTGCCAGCAGCCAAGGAGGGACTGGCCCCTACGAGCAGTACTTC.

The chain is built from TRBV28 and TRBJ2-1; 12 bases align to TRBD2. The germline CDR1 and CDR2 sequences are MDHEN and SYDVKM. V was clipped by 4 bases and J by 4 bases; unmatched bases: 5. The CDR3 totals 16 residues. The CDR3, as DNA: TGTGCCAGCAGTTCTAGCGGGGGGGCGAAATACAATGAGCAGTTCTTC. This sequence encodes CASSSSGGAKYNEQFF.

The rearrangement uses TRBV23-1 and TRBJ1-6, with no clear D. TRBV23-1 is noted as an ORF with a role that remains uncertain. V was shortened by 10 bases and J by 7 bases, with 5 bases between the two germline ends. The CDR3 has 10 amino acids. The CDR3 DNA follows: TGCGCCACCCAAAATTCACCCCTCCACTTT. Translation: CATQNSPLHF.

This CDR3 is CAWSVGSSPNTDTQYF. CDR3 DNA sequence: TGTGCCTGGAGTGTAGGCAGCTCTCCCAACACAGATACGCAGTATTTT. The chain combines TRBV30 with TRBJ2-3, with D hard to call. The CDR3 sequence is 16 residues long. Germline V gene data show CDR1 as GTSNPN and CDR2 as SVGIG (reference sequence). The V gene lost 0 bases and the J gene lost 2 bases, with 15 bases spanning the gap.

This clone was seen only a few times. V is TRBV6-1 and J is TRBJ2-1, with a possible D match to TRBD1 (5 bases). Germline V gene lookup returns CDR1 MNHNS and CDR2 SASEGT. V lost 7 bases and J 8 bases, leaving 21 bases between the germline ends. The CDR3 totals 15 residues. Here the CDR3 reads CASTPGKGHLYEQFF. In DNA, the CDR3 is TGTGCCAGCACCCCAGGGAAGGGCCACCTTTATGAGCAGTTCTTC.

As for this clone: At one end the junction does not follow the germline gene, possibly because of a read error. The rearrangement links TRBV5-5 to TRBJ1-1; D ambiguous. The CDR3 is made up of 15 amino acids. Per germline, CDR1 SGHKS and CDR2 YYEKEE (reference sequence). The CDR3 loop reads CVSKTWGTRNTEAFF. The CDR3 DNA reads as TGTGTCAGCAAGACCTGGGGAACGAGGAACACTGAAGCTTTCTTT.

This clone turned up a few times. The chain combines TRBV7-9 with TRBJ1-4; TRBD1 agrees at 7 bases. V shed 0 bases, J shed 5 bases, and the junction held 3 bases outside the gene matches. The germline CDR1 and CDR2 sequences are SEHNR and FQNEAQ (reference sequence). CDR3 size: 15 residues. CDR3 sequence reads: CASSLAADRNEKLFF. Here the CDR3 DNA reads TGTGCCAGCAGCTTAGCAGCGGACAGGAATGAAAAACTGTTTTTT.

The chain is built from TRBV28 and TRBJ1-4; D is perhaps TRBD1 (5 bases). Germline values: CDR1 MDHEN, CDR2 SYDVKM. The CDR3 has 14 residues. V was shortened by 5 bases and J by 8 bases, with 15 bases between the two germline ends. CDR3 in amino acids: CASSQGSDHEKLFF. The DNA for the CDR3 is TGTGCCAGCAGTCAGGGAAGCGACCACGAAAAACTGTTTTTT.

Only one count was recorded for this clone. The V call is TRBV5-6, the J call TRBJ2-2; 7 nucleotides line up with TRBD1. V gave up 3 bases and J gave up 2 bases; unmatched junction bases: 10. Per the germline V gene, CDR1 is SGHDT and CDR2 is YYEEEE. CDR3 size: 17 residues. CDR3 in amino acids: CASSSLGDSLNTGELFF. For the CDR3, the DNA is TGTGCCAGCAGCTCCCTCGGGGACAGCTTAAACACCGGGGAGCTGTTTTTT.